This TCR beta chain was profiled in a study of cytomegalovirus exposure and HLA in healthy donors. 60 Vbeta and 13 Jbeta primers were used in PCR. TCRdb keeps only in-frame clones here, not all; method: immunoSEQ multiplex PCR. The table shows 100,000 to 150,000 clones, with over 75% occurring only once. This CDR3 has 14 amino acids. Per the germline V gene, CDR1 is WSHSY and CDR2 is SAAADI. Between the trimmed V and J ends, which lost 2 bases and 0 bases, there was a span of 7 bases. This clone has a handful of counts. The receptor's source is a human donor in good health. The sequencing sample was made of PBMCs. The chain carries TRBV10-2 and TRBJ1-2; D is unclear. The CDR3 coding sequence is TGCGCCAGCAGTGAGGACACCACTAACTATGGCTACACCTTC. This encodes CASSEDTTNYGYTF.